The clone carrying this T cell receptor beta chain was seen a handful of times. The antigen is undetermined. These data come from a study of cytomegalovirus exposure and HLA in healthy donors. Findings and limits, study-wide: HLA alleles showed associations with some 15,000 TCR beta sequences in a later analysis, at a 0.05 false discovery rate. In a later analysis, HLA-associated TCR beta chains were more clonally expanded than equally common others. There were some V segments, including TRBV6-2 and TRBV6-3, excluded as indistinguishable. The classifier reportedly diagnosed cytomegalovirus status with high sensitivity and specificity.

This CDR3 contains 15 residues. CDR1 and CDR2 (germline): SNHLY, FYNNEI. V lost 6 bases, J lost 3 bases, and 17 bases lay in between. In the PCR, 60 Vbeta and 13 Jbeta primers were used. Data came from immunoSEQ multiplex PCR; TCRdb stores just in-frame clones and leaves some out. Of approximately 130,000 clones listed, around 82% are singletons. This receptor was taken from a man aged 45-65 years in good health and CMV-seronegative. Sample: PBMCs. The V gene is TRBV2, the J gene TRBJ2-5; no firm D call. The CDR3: CASSPVGANKETQYF. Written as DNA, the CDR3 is TGTGCCAGCAGCCCCGTGGGCGCAAATAAAGAGACCCAGTACTTC.